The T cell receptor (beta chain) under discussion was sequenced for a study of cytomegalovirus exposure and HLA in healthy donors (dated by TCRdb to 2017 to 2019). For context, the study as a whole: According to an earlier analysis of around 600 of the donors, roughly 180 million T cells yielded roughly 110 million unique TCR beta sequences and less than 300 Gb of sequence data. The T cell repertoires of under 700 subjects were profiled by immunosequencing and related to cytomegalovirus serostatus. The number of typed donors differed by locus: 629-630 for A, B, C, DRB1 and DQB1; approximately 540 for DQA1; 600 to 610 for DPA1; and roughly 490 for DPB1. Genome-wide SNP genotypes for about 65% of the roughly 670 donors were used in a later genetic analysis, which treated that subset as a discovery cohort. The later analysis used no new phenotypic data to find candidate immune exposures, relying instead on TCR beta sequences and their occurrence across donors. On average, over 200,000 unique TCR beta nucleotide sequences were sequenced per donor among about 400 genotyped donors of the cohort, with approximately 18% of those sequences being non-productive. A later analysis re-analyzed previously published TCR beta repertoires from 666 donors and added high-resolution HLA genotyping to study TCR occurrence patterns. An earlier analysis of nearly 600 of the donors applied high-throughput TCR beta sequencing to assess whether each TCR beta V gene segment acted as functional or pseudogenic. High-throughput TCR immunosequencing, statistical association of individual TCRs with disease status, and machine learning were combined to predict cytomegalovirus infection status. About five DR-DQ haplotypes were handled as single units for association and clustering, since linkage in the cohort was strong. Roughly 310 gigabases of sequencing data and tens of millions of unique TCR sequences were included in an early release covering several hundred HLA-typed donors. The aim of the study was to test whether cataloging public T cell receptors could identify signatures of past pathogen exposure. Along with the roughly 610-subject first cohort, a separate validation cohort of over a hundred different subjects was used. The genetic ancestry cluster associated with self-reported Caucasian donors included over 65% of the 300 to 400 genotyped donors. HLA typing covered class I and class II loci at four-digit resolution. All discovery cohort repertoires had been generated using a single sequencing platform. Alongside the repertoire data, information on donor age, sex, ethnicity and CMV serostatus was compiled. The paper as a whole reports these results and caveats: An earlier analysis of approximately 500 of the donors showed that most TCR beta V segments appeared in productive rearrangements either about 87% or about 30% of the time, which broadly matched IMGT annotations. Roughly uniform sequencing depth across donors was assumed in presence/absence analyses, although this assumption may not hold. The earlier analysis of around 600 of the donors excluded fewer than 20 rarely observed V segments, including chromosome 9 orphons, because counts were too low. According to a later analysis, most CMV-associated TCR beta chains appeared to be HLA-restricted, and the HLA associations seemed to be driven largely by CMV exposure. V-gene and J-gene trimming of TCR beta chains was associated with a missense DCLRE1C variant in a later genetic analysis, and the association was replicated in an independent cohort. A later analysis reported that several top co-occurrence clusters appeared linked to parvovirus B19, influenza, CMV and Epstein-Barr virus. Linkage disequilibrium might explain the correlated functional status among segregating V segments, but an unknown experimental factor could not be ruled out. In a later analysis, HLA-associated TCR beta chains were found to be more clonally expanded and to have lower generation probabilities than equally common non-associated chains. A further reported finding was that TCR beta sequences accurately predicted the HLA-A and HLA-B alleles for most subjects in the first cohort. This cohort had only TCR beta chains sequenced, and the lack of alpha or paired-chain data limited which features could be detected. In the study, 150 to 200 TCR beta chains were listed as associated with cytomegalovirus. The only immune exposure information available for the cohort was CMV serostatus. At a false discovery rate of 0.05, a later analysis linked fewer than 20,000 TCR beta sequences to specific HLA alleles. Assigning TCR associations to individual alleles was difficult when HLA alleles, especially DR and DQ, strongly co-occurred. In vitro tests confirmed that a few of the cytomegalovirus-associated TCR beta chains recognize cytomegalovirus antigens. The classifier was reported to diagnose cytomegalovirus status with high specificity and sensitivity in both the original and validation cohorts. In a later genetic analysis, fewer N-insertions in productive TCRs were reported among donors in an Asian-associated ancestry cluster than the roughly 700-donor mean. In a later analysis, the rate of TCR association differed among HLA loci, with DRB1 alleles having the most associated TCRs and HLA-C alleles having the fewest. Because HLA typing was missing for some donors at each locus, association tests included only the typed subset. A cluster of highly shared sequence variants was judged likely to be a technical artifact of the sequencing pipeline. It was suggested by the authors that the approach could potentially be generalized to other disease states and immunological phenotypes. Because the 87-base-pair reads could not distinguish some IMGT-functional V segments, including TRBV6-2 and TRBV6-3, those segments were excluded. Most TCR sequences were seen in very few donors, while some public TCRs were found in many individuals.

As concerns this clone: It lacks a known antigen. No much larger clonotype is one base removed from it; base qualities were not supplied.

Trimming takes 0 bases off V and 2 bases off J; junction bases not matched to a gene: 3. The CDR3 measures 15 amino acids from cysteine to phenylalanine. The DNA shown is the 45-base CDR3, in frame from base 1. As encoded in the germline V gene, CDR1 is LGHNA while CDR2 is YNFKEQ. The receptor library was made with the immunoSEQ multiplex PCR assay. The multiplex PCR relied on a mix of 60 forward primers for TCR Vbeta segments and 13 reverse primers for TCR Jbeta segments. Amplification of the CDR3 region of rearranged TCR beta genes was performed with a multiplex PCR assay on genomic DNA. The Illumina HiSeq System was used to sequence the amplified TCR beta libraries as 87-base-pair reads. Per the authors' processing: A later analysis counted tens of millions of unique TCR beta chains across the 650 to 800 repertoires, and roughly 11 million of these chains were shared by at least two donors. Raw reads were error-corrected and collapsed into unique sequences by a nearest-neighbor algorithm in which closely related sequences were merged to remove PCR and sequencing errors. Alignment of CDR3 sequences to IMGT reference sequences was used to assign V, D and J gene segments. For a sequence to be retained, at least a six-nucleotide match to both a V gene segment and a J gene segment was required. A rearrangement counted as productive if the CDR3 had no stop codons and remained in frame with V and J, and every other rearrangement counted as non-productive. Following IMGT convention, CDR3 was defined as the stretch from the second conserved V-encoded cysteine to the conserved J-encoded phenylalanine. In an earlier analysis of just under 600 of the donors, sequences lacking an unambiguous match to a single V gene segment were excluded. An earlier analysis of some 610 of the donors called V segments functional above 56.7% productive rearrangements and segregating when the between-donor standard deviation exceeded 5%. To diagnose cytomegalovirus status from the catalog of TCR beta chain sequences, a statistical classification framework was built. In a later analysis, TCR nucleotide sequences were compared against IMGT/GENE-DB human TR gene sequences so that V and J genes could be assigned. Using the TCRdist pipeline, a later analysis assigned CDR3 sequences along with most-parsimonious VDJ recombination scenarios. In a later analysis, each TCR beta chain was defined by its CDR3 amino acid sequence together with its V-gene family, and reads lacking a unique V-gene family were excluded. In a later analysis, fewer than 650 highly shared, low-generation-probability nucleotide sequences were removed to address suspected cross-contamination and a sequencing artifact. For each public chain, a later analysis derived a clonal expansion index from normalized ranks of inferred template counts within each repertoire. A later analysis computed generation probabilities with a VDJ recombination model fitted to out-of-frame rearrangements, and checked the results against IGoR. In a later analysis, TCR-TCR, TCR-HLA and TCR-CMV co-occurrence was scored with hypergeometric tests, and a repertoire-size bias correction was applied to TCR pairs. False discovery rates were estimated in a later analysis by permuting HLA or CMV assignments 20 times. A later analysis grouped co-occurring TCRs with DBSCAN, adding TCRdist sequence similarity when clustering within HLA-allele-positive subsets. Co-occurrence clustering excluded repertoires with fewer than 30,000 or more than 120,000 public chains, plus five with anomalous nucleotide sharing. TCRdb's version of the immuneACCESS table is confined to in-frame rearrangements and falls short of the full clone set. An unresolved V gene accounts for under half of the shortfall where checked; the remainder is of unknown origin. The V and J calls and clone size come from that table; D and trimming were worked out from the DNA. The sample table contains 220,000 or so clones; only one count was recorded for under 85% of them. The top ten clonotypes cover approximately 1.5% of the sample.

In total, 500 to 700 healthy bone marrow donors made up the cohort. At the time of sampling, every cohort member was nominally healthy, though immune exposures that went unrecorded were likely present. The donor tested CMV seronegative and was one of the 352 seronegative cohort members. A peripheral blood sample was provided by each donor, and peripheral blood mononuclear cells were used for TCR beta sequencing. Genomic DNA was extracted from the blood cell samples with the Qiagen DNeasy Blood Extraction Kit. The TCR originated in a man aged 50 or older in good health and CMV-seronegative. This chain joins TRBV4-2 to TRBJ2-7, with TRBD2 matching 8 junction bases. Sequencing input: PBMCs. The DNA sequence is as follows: TGTGCCAGCAGCCAAGAAAGCGGGAGCCCCTACGAGCAGTACTTC. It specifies CASSQESGSPYEQYF.